A single sample is the source of the 32 T cell receptor beta chains below, sequenced in a study of cytomegalovirus exposure and HLA in healthy donors. PCR involved 60 Vbeta and 13 Jbeta primers. Sequenced by immunoSEQ multiplex PCR; TCRdb stores in-frame clones only, minus some. This table holds about 57,000 clones, 83% found once. Sequences were obtained from PBMCs. The origin of the receptors is a man between 25 and 39 years old in good health and CMV-seronegative.

This chain connects TRBV19 to TRBJ1-2; 8 bases map to TRBD1. Germline V CDR1 and CDR2: LNHDA, SQIVND (reference sequence). CDR3 length equals 13 residues. Trimming removed 5 bases from V and 5 bases from J; junction bases left unmatched: 4. In DNA form, the CDR3 reads TGTGCCAGTAGTCCCGGACAGGGATATGGCTACACCTTC. This gives the protein CASSPGQGYGYTF. The variable domain in full, with the rest retrieved from reference TRBV19 and TRBJ1-2, is DGGITQSPKYLFRKEGQNVTLSCEQNLNHDAMYWYRQDPGQGLRLIYYSQIVNDFQKGDIAEGYSVSREKKESFPLTVTSAQKNPTAFYLCASSPGQGYGYTFGSGTRLTVV.

This chain uses TRBV5-8 with TRBJ2-3; perhaps TRBD2 as D (6 bases). The germline V gene has CDR1 SGHTS and CDR2 YDEGEE. The CDR3 totals 17 residues. Trimming stripped 0 bases from V and 1 base from J, with 15 bases between. As DNA, the CDR3 is TGTGCCAGCAGCTTGGCCGGGCGGGGACTGGGCACAGATACGCAGTATTTT. This encodes CASSLAGRGLGTDTQYF.

V gene TRBV4-3 combines with J gene TRBJ2-1; TRBD2 agrees at 8 bases. Trimming took 0 bases from V and 0 from J; bases not matched to a gene: 1. The germline gives CDR1 LGHNA, CDR2 YSLEER. The CDR3 sequence is 16 residues long. The CDR3 DNA follows: TGCGCCAGCAGCCAAGACGCGGGGGGCTCCTACAATGAGCAGTTCTTC. Translated, it gives CASSQDAGGSYNEQFF.

The rearrangement uses TRBV7-3 and TRBJ2-7; tentative D call: TRBD1 (5 bases). Germline CDR1 reads SGHTA; CDR2 reads FQGTGA. This CDR3 is built from 13 residues. The V gene lost 2 bases and the J gene lost 5 bases, with 10 bases spanning the gap. This CDR3 reads CASSLEQAHEQYF. Written as DNA, the CDR3 is TGTGCCAGCAGCTTAGAACAGGCCCACGAGCAGTACTTC.

The chain links TRBV4-2 to TRBJ2-1, with TRBD2 matching 12 bases. This CDR3 has 17 amino acids. J lost 7 bases, V lost 7 bases, and 14 bases had no gene match. Germline CDR1 LGHNA, CDR2 YNFKEQ. The CDR3 DNA reads as TGTGCCAGCAACCTCCCAGCTAGCGGGGGGGCAGGGAATGAGCAGTTCTTC. As protein: CASNLPASGGAGNEQFF.

J is TRBJ2-5 and V is TRBV27; the D gene is possibly TRBD2 (5 bases). Trimming stripped 5 bases from V and 1 base from J, with 14 bases between. This CDR3 region has 15 residues. Germline V gene sequence: CDR1 MNHEY, CDR2 SMNVEV (reference sequence). The CDR3 reads CASSPLARTQETQYF. DNA of the CDR3: TGTGCCAGCAGTCCTTTAGCGAGAACCCAAGAGACCCAGTACTTC.

J is TRBJ2-7 and V is TRBV28, with TRBD1 as a possible D gene (6 bases). The CDR3 has 13 residues. Trimming stripped 6 bases from V and 2 bases from J, with 11 bases between. Germline V gives CDR1 MDHEN, CDR2 SYDVKM. The CDR3 region is CASRVQGPYEQYF. In DNA form, the CDR3 reads TGTGCCAGCAGGGTTCAGGGGCCCTACGAGCAGTACTTC.

The chain recombines TRBV5-1 with TRBJ2-1, with 7 bases matching TRBD2. In germline, CDR1 is SGHRS, CDR2 YFSETQ. Trimming cost V 3 bases and J 1 base; bases outside gene matches: 4. The CDR3 loop spans 15 amino acids. The CDR3 loop reads CASSSLAGSYNEQFF. The CDR3, as DNA: TGCGCCAGCAGCTCCTTAGCGGGTTCCTACAATGAGCAGTTCTTC. Based on the CDR3 plus reference TRBV5-1 and TRBJ2-1, the full variable domain is KAGVTQTPRYLIKTRGQQVTLSCSPISGHRSVSWYQQTPGQGLQFLFEYFSETQRNKGNFPGRFSGRQFSNSRSEMNVSTLELGDSALYLCASSSLAGSYNEQFFGPGTRLTVL.

This rearrangement joins TRBV5-8 to TRBJ1-5; 8 nucleotides align to TRBD1. The CDR3 is made up of 18 amino acids. Germline assignment: CDR1 SGHTS and CDR2 YDEGEE. The trim removed 3 bases at V and 2 bases at J, leaving 13 bases unmatched. The CDR3 sequence is CASSSTGDVSPGNQPQHF. The CDR3 DNA is TGTGCCAGCAGCTCGACAGGGGATGTTAGCCCTGGCAATCAGCCCCAGCATTTT.

This sequence joins TRBV19 and TRBJ2-3; TRBD1 matches at 7 bases. This CDR3 contains 15 residues. Germline-derived CDR1 and CDR2 are LNHDA and SQIVND (reference sequence). With 7 bases clipped from V and 2 bases from J, the junction kept 9 bases outside the gene matches. The CDR3 DNA is TGTGCCAGTACCCCAATAGGGGGCCTCACAGATACGCAGTATTTT. It yields the protein CASTPIGGLTDTQYF.

This rearrangement joins TRBV2 to TRBJ2-1; perhaps TRBD2 as D (6 bases). The germline CDR1 and CDR2 sequences are SNHLY and FYNNEI. The V gene lost 7 bases and the J gene lost 9 bases, with 13 bases spanning the gap. CDR3 length: 12 residues. The CDR3 DNA follows: TGTGCCAGCACCACACGGGGGAGTGAGCAGTTCTTC. The encoded protein is CASTTRGSEQFF.

The chain employs TRBV7-2 and TRBJ1-5, with D perhaps TRBD1 (5 bases). Germline CDR1 reads SGHTA; CDR2 reads FQGNSA. Trimming removed 2 bases at V and 3 bases at J, with 14 bases between. CDR3 length: 16 amino acids. In DNA, the CDR3 is TGTGCCAGCAGCTTAAGGCAGGGAGGGAACAATCAGCCCCAGCATTTT. Protein sequence: CASSLRQGGNNQPQHF.

In this sample, this clone turned up once. V gene TRBV7-8 combines with J gene TRBJ2-7; D is possibly TRBD1 (6 bases). The germline CDR1 and CDR2 sequences are SGHVS and FQNEAQ. The CDR3 runs 15 residues. Trimming removed 5 bases at V and 2 bases at J, with 16 bases between. The CDR3, as DNA: TGTGCCAGCAGCGCCGCGACACAGGGCACCTACGAGCAGTACTTC. Translated: CASSAATQGTYEQYF.

The V and J genes are TRBV19 and TRBJ2-2; TRBD1 matches at 10 bases. Germline trimming cut 5 bases from V and 4 bases from J; bases unmatched to any gene: 4. Per germline, CDR1 LNHDA and CDR2 SQIVND (reference sequence). The CDR3 sequence is 15 residues long. In nucleotides, the CDR3 is TGTGCCAGTAGTCCGACAGGGGGCGGCACCGGGGAGCTGTTTTTT. Encoded protein: CASSPTGGGTGELFF.

This chain's CDR3 is CASSRTGGGQPQHF. CDR3 DNA sequence: TGTGCCAGCAGCCGGACAGGGGGTGGTCAGCCCCAGCATTTT. The chain is built from TRBV7-2 and TRBJ1-5, with TRBD1 identical over 10 bases. This CDR3 has 14 residues. V lost 5 bases and J lost 6; bases outside the gene matches: 4. Per germline, CDR1 SGHTA and CDR2 FQGNSA.

This chain links TRBV14 with TRBJ2-7; D gene uncertain. There are 13 residues in the CDR3. CDR1 is SGHDN, CDR2 FVKESK, per germline. V dropped 4 bases and J dropped 6 bases, with 13 bases sitting between them. CDR3 nucleotide sequence: TGTGCCAGCAGCCCCGACTTGTTCCCCGAGCAGTACTTC. This sequence encodes CASSPDLFPEQYF.

CDR3 sequence (DNA): TGTGCCAGCAGTCGGGACAGATCTTACGAGCAGTACTTC. It encodes CASSRDRSYEQYF. J is TRBJ2-7 and V is TRBV2; TRBD1 matches 7 bases. The germline gives CDR1 SNHLY, CDR2 FYNNEI. The J segment lost 4 bases and the V segment lost 5 bases, leaving 5 bases of the junction unmatched. The CDR3 is 13 residues long. Supplemented by reference TRBV2 and TRBJ2-7, the full variable domain reads EPEVTQTPSHQVTQMGQEVILRCVPISNHLYFYWYRQILGQKVEFLVSFYNNEISEKSEIFDDQFSVERPDGSNFTLKIRSTKLEDSAMYFCASSRDRSYEQYFGPGTRLTVT.

This rearrangement joins TRBV7-9 to TRBJ2-1; 8 positions match TRBD2. V trimming: 4 bases; J trimming: 5 bases; junction bases outside the gene matches: 7. The CDR3 has 15 residues. CDR1 is SEHNR, CDR2 FQNEAQ, per germline (reference sequence). CDR3 sequence: CASSSLAGFDNEQFF. The CDR3 region has the DNA TGTGCCAGCAGCTCCTTAGCGGGGTTCGACAATGAGCAGTTCTTC.

The chain uses TRBV27 and TRBJ1-2; D is ambiguous. Trimming took off 5 bases at V and 9 bases at J, with 22 bases between the two ends. This CDR3 is built from 15 residues. Germline loops: CDR1 MNHEY, CDR2 SMNVEV (reference sequence). The CDR3 DNA sequence: TGTGCCAGCAGTAATTACGACTCGGACTTGGGGAGCTACACCTTC. Its translation: CASSNYDSDLGSYTF.

The chain recombines TRBV18 with TRBJ2-1; 12 positions agree with TRBD2. The V and J ends lost 2 bases and 6 bases, in that order; junction bases with no gene match: 2. Looked up from germline, CDR1 is KGHSH and CDR2 is LQKENI. The CDR3 extends over 15 amino acids. CDR3 sequence: CASSPLGLAGNEQFF. The CDR3 nucleotides read TGTGCCAGCTCACCATTGGGACTAGCGGGCAATGAGCAGTTCTTC.

The V call is TRBV6-5, the J call TRBJ2-1; a weak D match, TRBD2 (5 bases). Germline assignment: CDR1 MNHEY and CDR2 SVGAGI. This CDR3 comprises 15 residues. Trimming shortened V by 2 bases and J by 1 base, and 9 bases separated the two germline ends. CDR3 in amino acids: CASSYRGNSYNEQFF. The CDR3 nucleotides read TGTGCCAGCAGTTACCGAGGGAATTCCTACAATGAGCAGTTCTTC.

V and J are TRBV5-4 and TRBJ2-5, with a possible D match to TRBD1 (5 bases). The V end was cut by 4 bases, the J end by 5 bases, with 15 bases between. The CDR3 length is 14 residues. CDR1 and CDR2 (germline): SGHNT, YYREEE (reference sequence). The CDR3 sequence is CASSVQGIVETQYF. DNA of the CDR3: TGTGCCAGCAGCGTTCAGGGTATCGTGGAGACCCAGTACTTC.

The rearrangement joins TRBV5-6 to TRBJ2-1; 9 bases line up with TRBD2. CDR3 size: 14 residues. The germline CDR1 and CDR2 sequences are SGHDT and YYEEEE. Unmatched junction bases numbered 6, after V lost 2 bases and J lost 9 bases. CDR3 sequence: CASSFGLAKGEQFF. The CDR3 bases are TGTGCCAGCAGCTTCGGACTAGCGAAAGGTGAGCAGTTCTTC.

The J gene is TRBJ1-2, the V gene TRBV5-4, with TRBD1 as a possible D gene (5 bases). This CDR3 is 16 amino acids long. In germline, CDR1 is SGHNT, CDR2 YYREEE (reference sequence). The V and J ends lost 1 base and 0 bases respectively, with 13 bases between them. In DNA, the CDR3 is TGTGCCAGCAGCTTGAAAGGGAGGGGCTCTAACTATGGCTACACCTTC. Translating it yields CASSLKGRGSNYGYTF.

The rearrangement joins TRBV11-2 to TRBJ2-3; the D gene is possibly TRBD1 (5 bases). Germline V gives CDR1 SGHAT, CDR2 FQNNGV. The CDR3 covers 14 residues. Deletions cut 7 bases from V and 4 bases from J, with 15 bases between. The CDR3 DNA follows: TGTGCCAGCACCTCGTCAGGGAAGGCAGATACGCAGTATTTT. This translates into CASTSSGKADTQYF.

V usage is TRBV6-5 and J usage is TRBJ2-5; 7 bases align to TRBD2. Germline CDR1 and CDR2: MNHEY and SVGAGI. The CDR3 runs 15 residues. V shed 2 bases and J 5 bases; nucleotides not matched to a gene: 8. CDR3 coding DNA: TGTGCCAGCAGTTACGATTGGACTAGTGTGGAGACCCAGTACTTC. Translated, it gives CASSYDWTSVETQYF.

The chain recombines TRBV7-2 with TRBJ2-2; 9 nucleotides match TRBD1. The CDR3 covers 15 residues. V lost 6 bases to trimming and J lost 5 bases; unmatched junction nucleotides: 7. Germline assignment: CDR1 SGHTA and CDR2 FQGNSA. The CDR3 loop reads CASSTWTGATGELFF. The CDR3 nucleotides are TGTGCCAGCAGTACCTGGACAGGGGCAACCGGGGAGCTGTTTTTT.

This chain links TRBV5-1 with TRBJ2-1; TRBD1 agrees at 8 bases. The junction had 17 bases not matched to a gene; V was cut back by 4 bases and J by 8 bases. Germline lookup yields CDR1 SGHRS and CDR2 YFSETQ. The CDR3 is made up of 17 amino acids. The CDR3 loop is CASSLPPSGGALDEQFF. The CDR3 nucleotides read TGCGCCAGCAGCCTACCCCCCTCAGGGGGCGCCTTGGATGAGCAGTTCTTC. The full variable domain, its missing parts supplied by reference TRBV5-1 and TRBJ2-1, is KAGVTQTPRYLIKTRGQQVTLSCSPISGHRSVSWYQQTPGQGLQFLFEYFSETQRNKGNFPGRFSGRQFSNSRSEMNVSTLELGDSALYLCASSLPPSGGALDEQFFGPGTRLTVL.

The DNA for the CDR3 is TGTGCCAGCAGTTACGGGGAGGTGAACACTGAAGCTTTCTTT. It yields the protein CASSYGEVNTEAFF. The chain carries TRBV6-5 and TRBJ1-1, with D uncertain. From germline, CDR1 is MNHEY and CDR2 SVGAGI. V was trimmed by 2 bases and J by 0 bases, leaving 7 bases between them. The CDR3 totals 14 residues.

V usage is TRBV5-1 and J usage is TRBJ1-1; the D is unclear. The CDR3 sequence is 13 residues long. The germline V and J ends were trimmed by 6 bases and 1 base, with 10 bases remaining between them. CDR1 is SGHRS and CDR2 is YFSETQ in the germline V gene. The DNA for the CDR3 is TGCGCCAGCACGCGGGGAGCGAACACTGAAGCTTTCTTT. The encoded protein is CASTRGANTEAFF.

The rearrangement links TRBV6-4 to TRBJ2-2, with D tentatively TRBD1 (6 bases). Trimming removed 3 bases at V and 6 bases at J, with 8 bases between. Germline CDR1 and CDR2: MRHNA and SNTAGT. CDR3 length equals 13 residues. The CDR3 nucleotides are TGTGCCAGCAGTGAAGGACAGCCCGGGGAGCTGTTTTTT. It codes for CASSEGQPGELFF.

The chain employs TRBV19 and TRBJ2-7, with TRBD2 as a possible D gene (6 bases). This CDR3 has 12 amino acids. The germline V gene has CDR1 LNHDA and CDR2 SQIVND (reference sequence). The V and J ends lost 4 bases and 6 bases respectively, with 10 bases between them. Here the CDR3 DNA reads TGTGCCAGTAGTAGGGGGGACGGCGAGCAGTACTTC. This gives the protein CASSRGDGEQYF.